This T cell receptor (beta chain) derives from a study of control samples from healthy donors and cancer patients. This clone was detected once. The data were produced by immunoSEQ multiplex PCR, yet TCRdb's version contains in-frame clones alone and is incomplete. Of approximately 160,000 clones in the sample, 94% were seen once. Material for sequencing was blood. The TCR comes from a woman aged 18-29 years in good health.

CDR3 protein: CASSLTGQTGELFF. The DNA for the CDR3 is TGTGCCAGCAGCTTGACAGGGCAGACCGGGGAGCTGTTTTTT. V usage is TRBV5-6 and J usage is TRBJ2-2, with D perhaps TRBD1 (6 bases). This CDR3 is 14 amino acids long. Germline V gene lookup returns CDR1 SGHDT and CDR2 YYEEEE. Trimming pared 1 base from V and 5 bases from J, leaving 9 bases between.